The 18 T cell receptor beta chains reported below all come from one sample, sequenced in a study of control samples from healthy donors and cancer patients. Repertoires were generated with immunoSEQ multiplex PCR, while TCRdb's copy carries only in-frame clones and drops some. The sample records 20,000 to 30,000 clones, approximately 91% being singletons. The sequenced sample was PBMCs. Source of these receptors: a man in his fifties or sixties with lung cancer.

The V and J genes are TRBV7-3 and TRBJ2-5, with TRBD2 matching 8 bases. Germline lookup yields CDR1 SGHTA and CDR2 FQGTGA. Trimming took 1 base from V and 1 from J; bases not matched to a gene: 2. This CDR3 region has 15 residues. The CDR3 loop is CASSLMGTSQETQYF. The CDR3 region has the DNA TGTGCCAGCAGCTTAATGGGGACTAGCCAAGAGACCCAGTACTTC.

CDR3 protein: CASSPDNANYGYTF. The CDR3 nucleotides read TGTGCCAGCAGCCCGGACAATGCTAACTATGGCTACACCTTC. This chain connects TRBV9 to TRBJ1-2, with D tentatively TRBD1 (5 bases). The V end was cut by 4 bases, the J end by 0 bases, with 10 bases between. The CDR3 is 14 residues long. Per germline, CDR1 SGDLS and CDR2 YYNGEE.

The chain employs TRBV9 and TRBJ1-6, with 7 bases identical to TRBD1. In germline, CDR1 is SGDLS, CDR2 YYNGEE. The J segment lost 6 bases and the V segment lost 3 bases, leaving 6 bases of the junction unmatched. The CDR3 spans 15 residues. The CDR3 bases are TGTGCCAGCAGCGACCAGGGGGTTTTTAATTCACCCCTCCACTTT. It translates to CASSDQGVFNSPLHF.

The CDR3 region has the DNA TGTGCCAGCAGCCCACCCTCCGTCCGAGGTAATGAAAAACTGTTTTTT. This translates into CASSPPSVRGNEKLFF. The rearrangement joins TRBV9 to TRBJ1-4; D is unresolved. Germline values: CDR1 SGDLS, CDR2 YYNGEE. The V gene lost 4 bases and the J gene lost 4 bases, with 17 bases spanning the gap. The CDR3 extends over 16 amino acids.

This chain connects TRBV6-6 to TRBJ2-1, with 11 bases that match TRBD2. This CDR3 spans 15 amino acids. CDR1 and CDR2 (germline): MNHNY, SVGAGI (reference sequence). J lost 6 bases, V lost 6 bases, and 7 bases had no gene match. CDR3 amino acids: CASSLRLAGTNEQFF. CDR3 in DNA: TGTGCCAGCAGCCTCCGACTAGCGGGGACCAATGAGCAGTTCTTC.

The V call is TRBV10-3, the J call TRBJ1-1; 11 bases are a match to TRBD1. This CDR3 contains 14 residues. Germline V CDR1 and CDR2: ENHRY, SYGVKD. The trim removed 6 bases at V and 5 bases at J, leaving 5 bases unmatched. The CDR3 here is CAISGQGARTEAFF. The DNA of the CDR3 is TGTGCCATCAGCGGACAGGGGGCGAGAACTGAAGCTTTCTTT.

This sequence joins TRBV11-3 and TRBJ2-1, with TRBD2 matching 8 bases. The CDR3 loop spans 15 amino acids. Germline V CDR1 and CDR2: SGHNT, YENEEA. After removal of 1 base from V and 3 bases from J, the junction contained 2 bases not matched to a gene. This CDR3 is CASSLGGGIYNEQFF. For the CDR3, the DNA is TGTGCCAGCAGCTTAGGCGGGGGGATCTACAATGAGCAGTTCTTC.

V is TRBV20-1 and J is TRBJ1-5; TRBD1 might be the D (5 bases). The CDR3 length is 15 residues. Germline CDR1 reads DFQATT; CDR2 reads SNEGSKA (reference sequence). V dropped 3 bases and J dropped 1 base, with 13 bases sitting between them. DNA for the CDR3: TGCAGTGCTAGTCACCAGGGAACCAGCAATCAGCCCCAGCATTTT. This encodes CSASHQGTSNQPQHF.

This clone appeared a single time. The chain uses TRBV4-3 and TRBJ1-1, with 7 bases aligning to TRBD1. CDR3 length: 15 residues. Per the germline V gene, CDR1 is LGHNA and CDR2 is YSLEER. V was clipped by 0 bases and J by 0 bases; unmatched bases: 1. CDR3 residues: CASSQDGQVNTEAFF. For the CDR3, the DNA is TGCGCCAGCAGCCAAGATGGACAGGTGAACACTGAAGCTTTCTTT.

The sample holds one count of this clone. The V call is TRBV28, the J call TRBJ1-5; TRBD1 aligns across 9 bases. Per germline, CDR1 MDHEN and CDR2 SYDVKM. V lost 6 bases to trimming and J lost 4 bases; unmatched junction nucleotides: 4. The CDR3 is 14 residues long. CDR3 in amino acids: CASRGTGLNQPQHF. The CDR3 DNA follows: TGTGCCAGCAGGGGGACAGGGCTTAATCAGCCCCAGCATTTT.

This chain connects TRBV10-3 to TRBJ1-1; the match to TRBD1 covers 9 bases. V was pared by 4 bases and J by 1 base, with 7 bases of the junction left unmatched. Germline CDR1 is ENHRY and CDR2 is SYGVKD. This CDR3 has 16 residues. CDR3 loop: CAISGSPGQGNTEAFF. The CDR3 nucleotides read TGTGCCATCAGTGGTTCCCCGGGACAGGGGAACACTGAAGCTTTCTTT.

The V and J genes are TRBV4-3 and TRBJ1-4, with D unclear. The CDR3 sequence is 15 residues long. Deletions cut 0 bases from V and 5 bases from J, with 10 bases between. Germline V gene lookup returns CDR1 LGHNA and CDR2 YSLEER. The CDR3 sequence is CASSQDSSPNEKLFF. The CDR3 DNA reads TGCGCCAGCAGCCAAGATAGCTCACCAAATGAAAAACTGTTTTTT.

The DNA for the CDR3 is TGTGCCAGCAGTCCCGCCCCCAATCAGCCCCAGCATTTT. Its translation is CASSPAPNQPQHF. The chain employs TRBV12-3 or TRBV12-4 and TRBJ1-5; D is unresolved. V was shortened by 5 bases and J by 3 bases, with 8 bases between the two germline ends. This CDR3 is built from 13 residues.

The CDR3 DNA reads as TGTGCCAGCAGCTTAAGGGGGCTGGTAGCTTTCTTT. It specifies CASSLRGLVAFF. The rearrangement links TRBV7-2 to TRBJ1-1; 7 bases match TRBD1. The CDR3 runs to 12 residues. The J segment lost 10 bases and the V segment lost 2 bases, leaving 4 bases of the junction unmatched. Germline assignment: CDR1 SGHTA and CDR2 FQGNSA.

The CDR3 bases are TGCGCCAGCAGCCAAGATTTATACCGGTGGAACACTGAAGCTTTCTTT. It translates to CASSQDLYRWNTEAFF. V gene TRBV4-1 combines with J gene TRBJ1-1; D is ambiguous. V gave up 0 bases and J gave up 1 base, with 12 bases separating them. CDR3 length equals 16 residues. Germline CDR1 and CDR2: MGHRA and YSYEKL.

The chain combines TRBV7-8 with TRBJ2-7, with D possibly matching TRBD2 (5 bases). CDR1 and CDR2 (germline): SGHVS, FQNEAQ. V shed 2 bases and J shed 2 bases, with 10 bases lying between them. The CDR3 totals 14 residues. The DNA for the CDR3 is TGTGCCAGCAGCTTATCGGCGGGTCCCTACGAGCAGTACTTC. The encoded protein is CASSLSAGPYEQYF.

The gene calls are TRBV18 and TRBJ2-5; the match to TRBD1 covers 7 bases. CDR3 length: 15 amino acids. V lost 3 bases to trimming and J lost 4 bases; unmatched junction nucleotides: 8. Germline lookup yields CDR1 KGHSH and CDR2 LQKENI. The CDR3 DNA follows: TGTGCCAGCTCACCGCCCGGACAGGCCTCAGAGACCCAGTACTTC. Residues: CASSPPGQASETQYF. Filled out from reference TRBV18 and TRBJ2-5, the complete variable domain reads NAGVMQNPRHLVRRRGQEARLRCSPMKGHSHVYWYRQLPEEGLKFMVYLQKENIIDESGMPKERFSAEFPKEGPSILRIQQVVRGDSAAYFCASSPPGQASETQYFGPGTRLLVL.

V and J are TRBV7-2 and TRBJ2-7, with D perhaps assigned TRBD1 or TRBD2 (5 bases each). CDR3 length: 15 residues. Germline CDR1 SGHTA, CDR2 FQGNSA. Trimming stripped 3 bases from V and 4 bases from J, with 16 bases between. The CDR3 sequence is CASSFAPTGTYEQYF. The CDR3 region has the DNA TGTGCCAGCAGCTTTGCCCCGACCGGGACGTACGAGCAGTACTTC.